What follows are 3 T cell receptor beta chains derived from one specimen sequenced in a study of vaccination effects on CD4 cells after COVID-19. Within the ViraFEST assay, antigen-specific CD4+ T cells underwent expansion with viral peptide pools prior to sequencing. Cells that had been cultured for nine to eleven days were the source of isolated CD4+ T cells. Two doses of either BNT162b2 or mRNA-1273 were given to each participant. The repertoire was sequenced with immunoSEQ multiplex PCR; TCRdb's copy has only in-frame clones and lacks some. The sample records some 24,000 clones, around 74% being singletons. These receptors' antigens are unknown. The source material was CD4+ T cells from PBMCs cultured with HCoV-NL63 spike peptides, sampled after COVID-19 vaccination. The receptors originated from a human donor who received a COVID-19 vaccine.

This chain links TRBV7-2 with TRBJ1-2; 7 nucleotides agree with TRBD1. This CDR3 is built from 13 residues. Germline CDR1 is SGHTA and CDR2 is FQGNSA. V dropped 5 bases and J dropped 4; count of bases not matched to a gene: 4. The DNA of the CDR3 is TGTGCCAGCAGCCCCGGACAGGTCTATGGCTACACCTTC. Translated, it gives CASSPGQVYGYTF.

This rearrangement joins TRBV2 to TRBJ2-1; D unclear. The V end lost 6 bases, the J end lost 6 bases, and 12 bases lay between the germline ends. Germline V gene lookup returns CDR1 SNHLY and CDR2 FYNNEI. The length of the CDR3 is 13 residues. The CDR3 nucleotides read TGTGCCAGCAGAAGGGAAATAAGCAATGAGCAGTTCTTC. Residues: CASRREISNEQFF.

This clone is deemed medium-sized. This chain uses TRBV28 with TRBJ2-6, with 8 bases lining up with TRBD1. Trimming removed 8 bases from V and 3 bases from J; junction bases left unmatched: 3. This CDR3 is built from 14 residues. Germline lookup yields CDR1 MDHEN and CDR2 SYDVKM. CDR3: CASETGVGANVLTF. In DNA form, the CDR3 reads TGTGCCAGCGAGACAGGGGTTGGGGCCAACGTCCTGACTTTC.